This T cell receptor beta chain stems from a study of T cell repertoires in cytomegalovirus infection. In the study overall: HLA-B-restricted CMV epitopes that are well studied, plus recently identified HLA-C-restricted ones, were used by the study. TCR beta signatures that were public indicated CMV infection and matching HLA type.

Only a few counts were recorded for this clonotype. What it binds is unknown. Whole-study findings and limits: CMV-specific TCR beta clonotypes restricted by HLA-C dominated the ex vivo response. Summed frequency of public TCR beta families distinguished CMV carriers with the relevant HLA.

V was shortened by 2 bases and J by 5 bases, with 14 bases between the two germline ends. The CDR3 consists of 15 residues. TCRdb fed the reads into MiXCR, producing one record per CDR3 protein. The top ten clones hold roughly 12% of a sample with about 830,000 distinct CDR3 sequences, 32% of them seen once. The source is a human donor in good health (CMV status not recorded). Some clones in this sample may be carry-over from other donors' samples. Here the sequenced sample was cultured CD8+ T cells from PBMCs, taken from culture after CMV antigen stimulation. This chain links TRBV12-3 or TRBV12-4 with TRBJ2-3; TRBD2 might be the D (7 bases). CDR3 nucleotides: TGTGCCAGCAGTTTATGGGGGGGGGCCGGAGATACGCAGTATTTT. Amino acid sequence: CASSLWGGAGDTQYF.